Listed below are T cell receptor beta chains from one sample, sequenced in a study of tumor and adjacent non-tumor tissue in lung cancer. Each CDR3 protein is one row after TCRdb ran MiXCR on the multiplex PCR reads. The table has about 110,000 distinct CDR3 sequences, approximately 80% seen once. Sequencing was carried out using lung tumor tissue. The receptors derive from a man in his 70s with non-small cell lung cancer. The CDR3 runs from the conserved cysteine through the conserved F or W. A D gene is named only where the DNA matches it firmly. Where a row states a size, it is once, few, many or the class of an expanded clone; other rows omit it.

v_gene	j_gene	d_gene	abundance	CDR3aa	CDR3nt
TRBV6-5	TRBJ1-1	NA	few	CASSSSGMNAEAFF	TGTGCCAGCAGTTCGTCAGGTATGAACGCTGAAGCTTTCTTT
TRBV11-1	TRBJ2-1	TRBD1	NA	CVSSPRQGQGPHEQLF	TGTGTCAGCAGCCCCCGGCAGGGACAGGGGCCACATGAGCAGCTCTTC
TRBV10-2	TRBJ1-2	TRBD1	NA	CVSRDRGGYYGYTF	TGTGTCAGCAGGGACAGGGGAGGGTACTATGGCTACACTTTC
TRBV6-2/TRBV6-3	TRBJ1-5	TRBD1	NA	CASSYLPGGGFYQPQHF	TGTGCCAGCAGTTACCTCCCAGGGGGGGGTTTCTATCAGCCCCAACATTTT
TRBV6-1	TRBJ1-1	NA	NA	CASRRNVNTEAYF	TGCGCCAGCAGAAGGAACGTGAACACTGAAGCTTACTTT
TRBV6-2/TRBV6-3	TRBJ2-1	TRBD2	NA	CASTPGLGKSNEQFF	TGTGCCAGCACTCCGGGACTAGGCAAAAGCAATGAGCAGTTCTTC
TRBV4-3	TRBJ1-4	NA	NA	CASSQRGDHEKLFF	TGCGCCAGTAGCCAAAGGGGGGACCATGAAAAACTGTTTTTT
TRBV6-1	TRBJ1-1	NA	NA	CASSDSRVLNTETLF	TGTGCCAGCAGTGATTCGCGGGTGCTGAACACTGAAACTCTCTTT
TRBV14	TRBJ1-1	NA	many	CASSQAWAGNTEAFF	TGTGCCAGCAGCCAAGCGTGGGCGGGGAACACTGAAGCTTTCTTT
TRBV10-1	TRBJ1-2	NA	many	CASSGNRYYGYTF	TGCGCCAGCAGTGGTAACCGATACTATGGCTACACCTTC
TRBV6-5	TRBJ2-3	TRBD2	NA	CATSTARLAGADMQYF	TGTGCTACCTCCACTGCCCGACTAGCGGGAGCTGATATGCAGTATTTT
TRBV7-8	TRBJ2-2	NA	NA	CASSLVCVNTGELFF	TGTGCCAGCAGCTTAGTATGCGTAAACACCGGGGAGCTGTTTTTT
TRBV28	TRBJ2-2	NA	NA	CVSRTTGYTGELFF	TGTGTCAGCAGGACCACAGGATATACTGGGGAGCTGTTTTTT
TRBV20-1	TRBJ2-7	TRBD2	NA	CSAGGGQNPHVEVLEQYF	TGCAGTGCTGGCGGGGGTCAAAATCCGCATGTGGAAGTACTCGAGCAGTACTTC
TRBV11-2	TRBJ2-7	NA	NA	CASGLARETHEQYF	TGTGCCAGCGGTTTAGCTAGGGAGACCCACGAGCAGTACTTC
TRBV28	TRBJ2-3	NA	NA	CVISRTPSKDTQYF	TGTGTCATCTCTAGAACTCCTAGCAAAGATACGCAGTATTTT
TRBV6-5	TRBJ1-6	NA	NA	CASSYSAGKNSHLHF	TGTGCCAGCAGTTATTCCGCTGGTAAAAATTCACACCTCCACTTT
TRBV5-6	TRBJ2-7	NA	NA	CASSSAPGRDSYEQYF	TGTGCCAGCAGCTCCGCCCCGGGACGGGACTCCTATGAGCAGTACTTC
TRBV18	TRBJ1-1	NA	once	CANSELTDTEAFF	TGTGCCAACTCAGAACTTACGGACACTGAAGCTTTCTTT
TRBV20-1	TRBJ1-2	NA	NA	CSAKRGGYTF	TGTAGTGCTAAGAGAGGTGGCTACACCTTC
TRBV5-6	TRBJ2-1	TRBD1	NA	CASSPNRGNFRYEQFF	TGTGCCAGCAGCCCTAACAGGGGGAACTTTAGGTACGAGCAGTTCTTC
TRBV11-1	TRBJ2-5	NA	NA	CTSSSDEVRGETQNF	TGTACCAGCAGCTCAGACGAAGTCAGGGGGGAGACCCAGAACTTC
TRBV13	TRBJ2-2	NA	NA	CASRLWGGDTGELFF	TGTGCCAGCAGGCTGTGGGGAGGTGACACCGGGGAGCTGTTTTTT
TRBV5-4	TRBJ2-3	TRBD2	NA	CPSSQKAGEPDTQYF	TGTCCCAGCAGCCAAAAAGCGGGAGAACCAGATACGCAGTATTTT
TRBV6-6	TRBJ2-4	NA	NA	CAGSGEQRFAKNIQYF	TGTGCCGGCAGTGGCGAGCAGCGGTTCGCCAAAAACATTCAGTATTTC
TRBV6-6	TRBJ2-3	NA	NA	CASIYRQGRGDTKYF	TGTGCCAGCATTTACCGGCAGGGCAGGGGAGATACGAAGTATTTT
TRBV6-2/TRBV6-3	TRBJ2-3	NA	NA	CTSNSGSGQPSTDTQYF	TGTACCAGCAATTCGGGATCAGGACAGCCTAGCACAGATACGCAGTATTTT
TRBV25-1	TRBJ2-7	TRBD2	many	CASSGFGLASYEQYF	TGTGCCAGCAGTGGGTTTGGACTAGCCTCCTACGAGCAGTACTTC
TRBV4-2	TRBJ2-3	TRBD2	NA	CASSRGTSGRTDMQYF	TGTGCCAGCAGTCGTGGGACTAGCGGACGCACAGATATGCAGTATTTT
TRBV12-3/TRBV12-4	TRBJ1-1	TRBD1	NA	CSSRNSVTGMVAEAFF	TGCTCCAGCAGAAACAGCGTGACAGGGATGGTTGCTGAAGCTTTCTTT
TRBV12-3/TRBV12-4	TRBJ1-1	NA	once	CASSFSDTQKAFF	TGTGCCAGTAGTTTTAGTGACACACAGAAAGCTTTCTTT
TRBV5-4	TRBJ2-7	NA	many	CASSLGRAQYEQYF	TGTGCCAGCAGCTTGGGCAGGGCCCAATACGAGCAGTACTTC
TRBV11-2	TRBJ2-2	NA	NA	CASSLDTQFWELFF	TGTGCCAGCAGCCTTGACACTCAGTTCTGGGAGCTGTTTTTT
TRBV29-1	TRBJ2-7	NA	NA	CSIESSREQYF	TGCAGCATTGAATCGTCACGCGAGCAGTACTTC
TRBV5-1	TRBJ2-7	NA	many	CASSLGFYEQYF	TGCGCCAGCAGCCTCGGTTTCTACGAGCAGTACTTC
TRBV5-6	TRBJ2-7	NA	NA	CASSLASLYERYF	TGTGCCAGCAGTTTGGCGAGTCTCTACGAGCGGTACTTC
TRBV20-1	TRBJ1-2	NA	NA	CNAKGGGYTF	TGCAACGCTAAAGGAGGTGGTTACACCTTC
TRBV11-2	TRBJ1-1	NA	once	CVSGPPYTEAFF	TGTGTCAGCGGGCCCCCCTATACTGAAGCTTTCTTT
TRBV7-8	TRBJ1-1	NA	few	CASSRTEQITEAFF	TGTGCCAGCAGCAGGACAGAACAGATAACTGAAGCTTTCTTT
TRBV29-1	TRBJ1-1	NA	NA	CSVEEGAAGNEAFF	TGCAGCGTTGAAGAGGGGGCTGCTGGCAATGAAGCTTTCTTT
TRBV5-6	TRBJ2-2	NA	NA	CASNFRQMNTGELFF	TGTGCCAGCAACTTTAGGCAAATGAACACCGGGGAGCTGTTTTTT
TRBV29-1	TRBJ2-2	NA	NA	CSADVTGGTRELFF	TGCAGTGCTGACGTAACGGGGGGCACCCGGGAGCTGTTTTTT
TRBV10-3	TRBJ2-5	NA	NA	CATTWGALGTQYF	TGTGCCACTACTTGGGGGGCCTTGGGAACCCAGTACTTC
TRBV20-1	TRBJ2-1	TRBD2	few	CSAPRGRAVPNEQFF	TGCAGTGCACCCCGCGGGAGGGCCGTCCCCAATGAGCAGTTCTTC
TRBV29-1	TRBJ1-2	NA	NA	CSVLQTGAYCYTF	TGCAGCGTTCTTCAGACGGGTGCCTATTGCTACACCTTC
TRBV29-1	TRBJ1-1	TRBD1	NA	CSVLGQGTKSEVFF	TGCAGCGTCTTAGGACAGGGAACTAAAAGTGAAGTTTTCTTT
TRBV13	TRBJ2-7	NA	NA	CARSSITGDEQYF	TGTGCCAGGAGCTCAATCACGGGGGATGAGCAGTACTTC
TRBV11-3	TRBJ2-5	NA	NA	CARNLGISLDETQYF	TGTGCCAGGAACTTAGGGATTAGTCTGGACGAGACTCAGTACTTC